This is a list of T cell receptor beta chains from one sample in a study of graft-versus-host responses after intestinal transplantation. Produced via immunoSEQ multiplex PCR; TCRdb's table is partial and in-frame only. The sample consists of about 25,000 clones, around 94% of them appearing once. Sequencing used PBMCs, obtained just over 29 days after intestinal transplant. Receptors were obtained from a human patient who received an intestinal transplant, so some T cells may come from the graft donor. Both conserved end residues are part of each CDR3. The D gene is left open where the match is weak. Where a row states a size, it is once, few, many or the class of an expanded clone; other rows omit it.

TGTGCCAGTAGTACTCCGGGACAGGGGGCATACGAGCAGTACTTC,CASSTPGQGAYEQYF,TRBD1,-,TRBJ2-7,TRBV19
TGCGCCAGCAGCTTCTTCGGACAGGGGTCCTACGAGCAGTACTTC,CASSFFGQGSYEQYF,TRBD1,-,TRBJ2-7,TRBV5-1
TGTGCCAGCAGCTTAGCCGCTCGGGCTAGCTATGGCTACACCTTC,CASSLAARASYGYTF,-,-,TRBJ1-2,TRBV11-2
TGCGCCAGCAGCCAAATGGCAGGCCCGGGTGATACGCAGTATTTT,CASSQMAGPGDTQYF,-,-,TRBJ2-3,TRBV4-1
TGTGCCAGTAACCCGGACAGGGGGCTGTATGGCTACACCTTC,CASNPDRGLYGYTF,TRBD1,-,TRBJ1-2,TRBV19
TGTGCCAGCAACCAGCGACAGGGGGCGAGGACTGAAGCTTTCTTT,CASNQRQGARTEAFF,TRBD1,-,TRBJ1-1,TRBV6-6
TGTGCCAGCAGTTACTCGAGTGTGGGGAACACTGAAGCTTTCTTT,CASSYSSVGNTEAFF,-,-,TRBJ1-1,TRBV6-5
TGCGCCAGCAGCCAGACCCAGGGGTATGGGAATTCACCCCTCCACTTT,CASSQTQGYGNSPLHF,-,once,TRBJ1-6,TRBV4-1
TGTGCCAGCAGCACCAACCCCTCAGGGGTCTACGAGCAGTACTTC,CASSTNPSGVYEQYF,-,-,TRBJ2-7,TRBV5-4
TGTGCCAGCAGTGACAGGGGCCAGGGCTACACCTTC,CASSDRGQGYTF,TRBD1,once,TRBJ1-2,TRBV6-5
TGTGCCAGCAGCCCGAGGACTAGCGGACTCTATATCGACAATGAGCAGTTCTTC,CASSPRTSGLYIDNEQFF,TRBD2,-,TRBJ2-1,TRBV11-2
TGTGCCAGCAGTTACGAGCCTTCTTTCGGGGGGCAGTACTTC,CASSYEPSFGGQYF,-,-,TRBJ2-7,TRBV6-5
TGTGCCAGCACCGGGACAGTATCCGGGGAGCTGTTTTTT,CASTGTVSGELFF,TRBD1,-,TRBJ2-2,TRBV11-1
TGTGCCATCAGTGATACTAGCGGGAGGGGGAAATTGTACGAGCAGTACTTC,CAISDTSGRGKLYEQYF,TRBD2,-,TRBJ2-7,TRBV10-3
TGTGCCAGCTCACCATCCCAAGGGGCAAGCTACGAGCAGTACTTC,CASSPSQGASYEQYF,-,-,TRBJ2-7,TRBV18
TGTGCCAGCAGCGTATCTTCAACTAGCGGGAGTTACAATGAGCAGTTCTTC,CASSVSSTSGSYNEQFF,TRBD2,-,TRBJ2-1,TRBV9
TGTGCCAGCAGTTTATGGGAGAGCAATAATTCACCCCTCCACTTT,CASSLWESNNSPLHF,-,once,TRBJ1-6,TRBV28
TGTGCCAGCAGTGAAGCCGCCGGGGGCAATGAGCAGTTCTTC,CASSEAAGGNEQFF,-,-,TRBJ2-1,TRBV6-1
TGCGCCAGCAGCCTGGCCAGGGTTGACAATGAGCAGTTCTTC,CASSLARVDNEQFF,-,-,TRBJ2-1,TRBV4-3
TGTGCCAGCAGCCTGCTGGCAGGGTCCACTGAAGCTTTCTTT,CASSLLAGSTEAFF,-,-,TRBJ1-1,TRBV5-6
TGTGCCAGCAGTTTGGGGGGCAACTATGGCTACACCTTC,CASSLGGNYGYTF,-,-,TRBJ1-2,TRBV27
TGTGCCAGCAGCTTAGATAGCCCCCCCTCCTACGAGCAGTACTTC,CASSLDSPPSYEQYF,-,-,TRBJ2-7,TRBV7-6
TGTGCCAGCAGTTCGGTCGTCTCATCCTACGAGCAGTACTTC,CASSSVVSSYEQYF,-,-,TRBJ2-7,TRBV28
TGTGCCAGCAGCCCTCTTGATGGCTACACCTTC,CASSPLDGYTF,-,-,TRBJ1-2,TRBV11-2
TGCGCCAGCAGTCCGGGACAGGGGGGCCCTCGCGTGGAGCAGTACTTC,CASSPGQGGPRVEQYF,TRBD1,-,TRBJ2-7,TRBV10-2
TGTGCCAGCAGTTACGGAGGGACAGGGGATGGCTACACCTTC,CASSYGGTGDGYTF,TRBD1,-,TRBJ1-2,TRBV6-5
TGTGCCAGCAGCTTAGGGACGGAGGGGGGCAATGAGCAGTTCTTC,CASSLGTEGGNEQFF,-,-,TRBJ2-1,TRBV7-9
TGTGCCAGTAGTATGCAAGTCACGCCGGAAGCTTTCTTT,CASSMQVTPEAFF,-,few,TRBJ1-1,TRBV19
TGTGCCAGCAGCGAAGGGGGAATCAATCAGCCCCAGCATTTT,CASSEGGINQPQHF,-,-,TRBJ1-5,TRBV9
TGCGCCAGCAGCCAAGATAGTTCGGCTCCAGGAATGAACACTGAAGCTTTCTTT,CASSQDSSAPGMNTEAFF,-,-,TRBJ1-1,TRBV4-1
TGCGCCAGCAGCTTGGGTTATACAGATAACTATGGCTACACCTTC,CASSLGYTDNYGYTF,-,-,TRBJ1-2,TRBV5-1
TGTGCCAGCAGCTTAGACGCGGGACAGGGCCGCTCTGGGGCCAACGTCCTGACTTTC,CASSLDAGQGRSGANVLTF,TRBD1,-,TRBJ2-6,TRBV7-2
TGTGCCAGCAGCGTGACAGGGCGTAGCTCCTACGAGCAGTACTTC,CASSVTGRSSYEQYF,TRBD1,-,TRBJ2-7,TRBV6-1
TGTGCCAGCAGAATGGAGGGACTAGCGCTCTACGAGCAGTACTTC,CASRMEGLALYEQYF,TRBD2,-,TRBJ2-7,TRBV6-5
TGTGCCAGCAGTGAACAGAGAGCGGGGGCCTACGAGCAGTACTTC,CASSEQRAGAYEQYF,TRBD2,-,TRBJ2-7,TRBV2
TGCGCCAGCAGCTTGGCCGCGGACTACGAGCAGTACTTC,CASSLAADYEQYF,-,-,TRBJ2-7,TRBV5-1
TGTGCCAGCAGCTTGGAGGATCTGTTGGAGACCCAGTACTTC,CASSLEDLLETQYF,-,-,TRBJ2-5,TRBV5-5
TGTGCCAGCAGTGAATTGCGGGGGATTGGTGAAAAACTGTTTTTT,CASSELRGIGEKLFF,-,-,TRBJ1-4,TRBV6-1
TGTGCCAGTAGTATATACCAGAATGAAGCTTTCTTT,CASSIYQNEAFF,-,-,TRBJ1-1,TRBV19
TGTGCCAGCAGCGTAGACGACAACAACTACGAGCAGTACTTC,CASSVDDNNYEQYF,-,-,TRBJ2-7,TRBV9
TGTGCCAGCAGCCCTATGGGACAGGGAACCTACGAGCAGTACTTC,CASSPMGQGTYEQYF,TRBD1,-,TRBJ2-7,TRBV6-5
TGTGCCAGCAGCTTGGCCCCTGGACTAGCGGGAGACGAGCAGTACTTC,CASSLAPGLAGDEQYF,TRBD2,-,TRBJ2-7,TRBV5-6
TGTGCCAGCAGCCCGGGGAGGGATTATAGCAATCAGCCCCAGCATTTT,CASSPGRDYSNQPQHF,-,-,TRBJ1-5,TRBV2
TGTGCCAGCTCAATACCGGGACTAGCGAACTCCTACAATGAGCAGTTCTTC,CASSIPGLANSYNEQFF,TRBD2,-,TRBJ2-1,TRBV18
TGTGCCAGCGGGCTCTCCTACAATGAGCAGTTCTTC,CASGLSYNEQFF,-,-,TRBJ2-1,TRBV19
TGTGCCAGTAGTATGGCTGGACAGGGGGCAGGAAACACCATATATTTT,CASSMAGQGAGNTIYF,TRBD1,once,TRBJ1-3,TRBV19
TGCGCCAGCAGCCAGGCAACTAGGACTAGCACAGATACGCAGTATTTT,CASSQATRTSTDTQYF,-,-,TRBJ2-3,TRBV4-1
TGTGCCAGCAGCTTACAGAACACCGGGGAGCTGTTTTTT,CASSLQNTGELFF,-,few,TRBJ2-2,TRBV11-2
TGCAGCGTTGAAATCGGCCAGGTAAACACTGAAGCTTTCTTT,CSVEIGQVNTEAFF,-,-,TRBJ1-1,TRBV29-1
TGTGCCAGCAGCAATGGCCTTGACCTCTCCTACGAGCAGTACTTC,CASSNGLDLSYEQYF,-,-,TRBJ2-7,TRBV21-1
TGTGCCAGTAGTAGGGACCGTCGACTCGAAAAACTGTTTTTT,CASSRDRRLEKLFF,-,-,TRBJ1-4,TRBV19
TGTGCCAGCAGTTTACCGGGGGCCCCTTCCTACGAGCAGTACTTC,CASSLPGAPSYEQYF,-,-,TRBJ2-7,TRBV27
TGTGCCAGCAGCTTAGCCTTCAGGGGGCGAGCGAATGAGCAGTTCTTC,CASSLAFRGRANEQFF,TRBD1,-,TRBJ2-1,TRBV11-2
TGCGCCAGCAGCAGGGCTCAGAGGCTCGACACTGAAGCCTTCTTT,CASSRAQRLDTEAFF,-,-,TRBJ1-1,TRBV4-3
TGCGCCAGCAGCTTGGAAGGGATCGGGGAGCTGTTTTTT,CASSLEGIGELFF,-,-,TRBJ2-2,TRBV5-1
TGTGTTACCGGCCCCTACAATGAGCAGTTCTTC,CVTGPYNEQFF,-,-,TRBJ2-1,TRBV28